This is a list of T cell receptor beta chains from one sample in a study of cytotoxic CD8 clonotypes in ibrutinib-treated CLL. Only in-frame clones appear in the TCRdb table, and some are missing; sequencing was by immunoSEQ multiplex PCR. Of about 85,000 clones in the sample, 70% to 80% are singletons; the top ten hold roughly 4.8%. This specimen consisted of PBMCs, obtained after 12 months of ibrutinib treatment. All receptors derive from a human donor with chronic lymphocytic leukemia. Each CDR3 is given with its conserved first and last residue.

v_call: TRBV27; j_call: TRBJ2-1; cdr3_aa: CASIRQDYNEQFF
v_call: TRBV28; j_call: TRBJ1-4; cdr3_aa: CASSLRDAEKLFF
v_call: TRBV28; j_call: TRBJ2-7; cdr3_aa: CASRPTTSYEQYF
v_call: TRBV28; j_call: TRBJ2-7; cdr3_aa: CASSPPGAHEQYF
v_call: TRBV5-1; j_call: TRBJ2-2; cdr3_aa: CASSLSRTSDTGELFF
v_call: TRBV29-1; j_call: TRBJ1-1; cdr3_aa: CSVEVVGQYTEAFF
v_call: TRBV5-4; j_call: TRBJ2-7; cdr3_aa: CASSLGDRAYEQYF
v_call: TRBV4-2; j_call: TRBJ1-6; cdr3_aa: CASSQDRVRVTLHF
v_call: TRBV27; j_call: TRBJ1-1; cdr3_aa: CASSPRGGQGLRGAFF
v_call: TRBV7-2; j_call: TRBJ2-2; cdr3_aa: CASSLVQSTGELFF
v_call: TRBV27; j_call: TRBJ2-7; cdr3_aa: CASSTPGSYEQYF
v_call: TRBV7-2; j_call: TRBJ2-2; cdr3_aa: CASSAQATGTNTGELFF
v_call: TRBV6-6; j_call: TRBJ1-2; cdr3_aa: CASTLSGGRGGYTF
v_call: TRBV11-1; j_call: TRBJ1-5; cdr3_aa: CASSMGSNQPQHF
v_call: TRBV6-6; j_call: TRBJ2-5; cdr3_aa: CASSWASGRETQYF
v_call: TRBV7-6; j_call: TRBJ2-2; cdr3_aa: CASSLVGASGGELFF
v_call: TRBV21-1; j_call: TRBJ2-3; cdr3_aa: CASSKMGPRGVTDTQYF
v_call: TRBV10-3; j_call: TRBJ1-1; cdr3_aa: CAIQGAPNTEAFF
v_call: TRBV19; j_call: TRBJ1-5; cdr3_aa: CASSSPGDRRFQPQHF
v_call: TRBV28; j_call: TRBJ2-5; cdr3_aa: CASRLISGGETQYF
v_call: TRBV5-1; j_call: TRBJ1-1; cdr3_aa: CASSLALSNTEAFF
v_call: TRBV28; j_call: TRBJ2-2; cdr3_aa: CASSTPTGELFF
v_call: TRBV21-1; j_call: TRBJ2-7; cdr3_aa: CASSKLPGQGPTSSYEQYF
v_call: TRBV5-6; j_call: TRBJ1-3; cdr3_aa: CASSLVGGSGNTIYF
v_call: TRBV10-3; j_call: TRBJ2-5; cdr3_aa: CAIGLADQETQYF
v_call: TRBV18; j_call: TRBJ2-3; cdr3_aa: CASSPPSGGSTDTQYF
v_call: TRBV10-3; j_call: TRBJ1-2; cdr3_aa: CAISEPRGGEVNYGYTF
v_call: TRBV7-8; j_call: TRBJ1-4; cdr3_aa: CASSPMGQGMIGEKLFF
v_call: TRBV10-3; j_call: TRBJ2-3; cdr3_aa: CAISGGAPADTQYF
v_call: TRBV19; j_call: TRBJ1-1; cdr3_aa: CASSMVGIPEAFF
v_call: TRBV30; j_call: TRBJ2-2; cdr3_aa: CAWSFGTGELFF
v_call: TRBV6-1; j_call: TRBJ1-2; cdr3_aa: CASRAWGGYTF
v_call: TRBV2; j_call: TRBJ1-1; cdr3_aa: CASSYPGGLGTEAFF
v_call: TRBV9; j_call: TRBJ1-6; cdr3_aa: CASSAFPGPDNSPLHF
v_call: TRBV18; j_call: TRBJ1-4; cdr3_aa: CASSRDGVEKLFF
v_call: TRBV7-9; j_call: TRBJ1-2; cdr3_aa: CASSLQGNYGYTF
v_call: TRBV29-1; j_call: TRBJ2-5; cdr3_aa: CSGAGGGTQYF
v_call: TRBV6-5; j_call: TRBJ2-7; cdr3_aa: CASSQLSGPYEQYF
v_call: TRBV28; j_call: TRBJ1-5; cdr3_aa: CASSLWQGAVGNQPQHF
v_call: TRBV7-9; j_call: TRBJ1-1; cdr3_aa: CASSPSGMGGGTEAFF
v_call: TRBV6-5; j_call: TRBJ2-2; cdr3_aa: CASGSTEGGELFF
v_call: TRBV4-1; j_call: TRBJ1-2; cdr3_aa: CASSQEPYPQDTNYGYTF
v_call: TRBV11-2; j_call: TRBJ2-7; cdr3_aa: CASSPGPTQYF
v_call: TRBV21-1; j_call: TRBJ1-1; cdr3_aa: CASSKWGQGLAEAFF
v_call: TRBV6-6; j_call: TRBJ1-1; cdr3_aa: CASSYWDRGTEAFF
v_call: TRBV7-2; j_call: TRBJ2-3; cdr3_aa: CASSPYTDTQYF
v_call: TRBV7-9; j_call: TRBJ2-7; cdr3_aa: CASSSRREQYF
v_call: TRBV9; j_call: TRBJ2-1; cdr3_aa: CASTETSGRLDEQFF